This paragraph reports one T cell receptor beta chain. Its target is unknown. The data are from a study of cytomegalovirus exposure and HLA in healthy donors. The study, taken as a whole, reports: In vitro confirmation showed three CMV-associated chains to be CMV antigen specific.

Researchers ran the PCR with 60 Vbeta and 13 Jbeta primers. The data were produced by immunoSEQ multiplex PCR, yet TCRdb's version contains in-frame clones alone and is incomplete. This table holds some 190,000 clones, 77% found once. With V trimmed by 5 bases and J by 3 bases, 6 bases remained unmatched. The CDR3 spans 14 residues. CDR1 SGHTA and CDR2 FQGNSA come from the germline V gene. The sequenced sample was PBMCs. The J gene is TRBJ2-7, the V gene TRBV7-2; 8 bases match TRBD1. The receptor comes from a young man in good health and CMV-seronegative. The CDR3 protein is CASSPDRAFYEQYF. The CDR3 DNA follows: TGTGCCAGCAGCCCGGACAGGGCTTTCTACGAGCAGTACTTC.